The clone carrying this T cell receptor (beta chain) was found a few times. CDR1 is MNHEY and CDR2 is SVGAGI in the germline V gene. V trimming: 5 bases; J trimming: 5 bases; junction bases outside the gene matches: 8. This CDR3 spans 15 amino acids. Each CDR3 protein gets one entry after TCRdb re-called the 5' RACE reads with MiXCR. The sample lists around 200,000 distinct CDR3 sequences, about a fifth occurring once. The entry originates in a study of T-cell memory formation after mild COVID-19. The sequenced material came from PBMCs or a T cell subset sorted from them (not recorded which). The clonotype originates from an adult woman who had mild COVID-19 (a few samples of this study predate the infection). Cell type and time point are not known. J is TRBJ2-3 and V is TRBV6-5; 9 bases match TRBD1. In DNA form, the CDR3 reads TGTGCCAGCAGTAGCCGGGGACAGGGTAGAGATACGCAGTATTTT. It codes for CASSSRGQGRDTQYF.